These T cell receptor beta chains were read from a single sample in a study of identical twins. TCRdb fed the 5' RACE reads into MiXCR, producing one record per CDR3 protein. Among some 330,000 distinct CDR3 sequences listed, about 10% were seen once. Sequencing input: naive T cells sorted from blood. The source of these receptors is a woman in her 50s in good health. The CDR3 runs from the conserved cysteine through the conserved F or W. The D gene is left open where the match is weak. Clone size, where shown, is once, few, many, or a class for clones that have expanded.

TRBV4-1	.	TRBJ2-1	many	TGCGCCAGCAGCCAAGTTTTTGGGGGAGGAAATGAGCAGTTCTTC	CASSQVFGGGNEQFF
TRBV18	.	TRBJ2-2	many	TGTGCCAGCTCACCACTAGTAGGGGAGCTGTTTTTT	CASSPLVGELFF
TRBV27	.	TRBJ1-5	few	TGTGCCAGCAGTTTATTTGCAGGTGTTGGGTTATCTCAGCCCCAGCATTTT	CASSLFAGVGLSQPQHF
TRBV5-1	TRBD2	TRBJ2-3	few	TGCGCCAGCAGTGGGACTAGCGGGAGTTCAGATACGCAGTATTTT	CASSGTSGSSDTQYF
TRBV12-3/TRBV12-4	.	TRBJ2-1	few	TGTGCCAGCAGCGCCTTGGGGGCGGGGTTGGGGAATGAGCAGTTCTTC	CASSALGAGLGNEQFF
TRBV2	TRBD1	TRBJ1-5	.	TGTGCCAGCAGTGAAGACAGGGGGAATCAGCCCCAGCATTTT	CASSEDRGNQPQHF
TRBV20-1	TRBD2	TRBJ2-1	many	TGCAGTGCCGGGACTAGCGGCTCCTTCTCTAATGAGCAGTTCTTC	CSAGTSGSFSNEQFF
TRBV7-2	.	TRBJ2-2	.	TGTGCCAGCAGCCCTCTGTTTACCGGGGAGCTGTTTTTT	CASSPLFTGELFF
TRBV29-1	.	TRBJ2-7	many	TGCAGCGTGGTACGGATAAGGGACCACCTCTACGAGCAGTACTTC	CSVVRIRDHLYEQYF
TRBV20-1	TRBD2	TRBJ2-7	.	TGCAGTGCTAGCCCGACAGTGGGAGGGGAGCAGTACTTC	CSASPTVGGEQYF
TRBV3-1	.	TRBJ2-2	.	TGTGCCAGCAGCCAAGGTTTCGGGAACACCGGGGAGCTGTTTTTT	CASSQGFGNTGELFF
TRBV20-1	TRBD1	TRBJ2-7	.	TGCAGTGCTAGTGACTCGACAGGGAAGGACGAGCAGTACTTC	CSASDSTGKDEQYF
TRBV12-3/TRBV12-4	TRBD2	TRBJ2-1	few	TGTGCCAGCAGTCCTGGGACTAGCGGGAGGTACAATGAGCAGTTCTTC	CASSPGTSGRYNEQFF
TRBV15	.	TRBJ2-3	few	TGTGCCACCAGGGTCGGGGTACGCACAGATACGCAGTATTTT	CATRVGVRTDTQYF
TRBV20-1	.	TRBJ2-1	.	TGCAGTGCTCGAGACAGGCGGGGTGAGCAGTTCTTC	CSARDRRGEQFF
TRBV12-3/TRBV12-4	.	TRBJ2-1	.	TGTGCCAGCAGTTTATCGCTGGGGTTCAATGAGCAGTTCTTC	CASSLSLGFNEQFF
TRBV4-1	TRBD2	TRBJ2-5	many	TGCGCCAGCAGCCAAGGGACTAGCGGGAGCGGTGGTCAAGAGACCCAGTACTTC	CASSQGTSGSGGQETQYF
TRBV30	.	TRBJ1-2	.	TGTGCCTGGAGACCCCACCTCTCCTATGGCTACACCTTC	CAWRPHLSYGYTF
TRBV5-1	.	TRBJ2-1	many	TGCGCCAGCAGCTTGGGTAGCGGTACTAATTACAATGAGCAGTTCTTC	CASSLGSGTNYNEQFF
TRBV4-1	TRBD1	TRBJ1-1	.	TGCGCCAGTAACGACAGGGGGACGAAAGCTTTCTTT	CASNDRGTKAFF
TRBV27	.	TRBJ1-1	many	TGTGCCAGCAGTCGTAGCGGAACTGAAGCTTTCTTT	CASSRSGTEAFF
TRBV5-1	.	TRBJ2-1	many	TGCGCCAGCAGCTACTACGGGGGTAGCTCCTACAATGAGCAGTTCTTC	CASSYYGGSSYNEQFF